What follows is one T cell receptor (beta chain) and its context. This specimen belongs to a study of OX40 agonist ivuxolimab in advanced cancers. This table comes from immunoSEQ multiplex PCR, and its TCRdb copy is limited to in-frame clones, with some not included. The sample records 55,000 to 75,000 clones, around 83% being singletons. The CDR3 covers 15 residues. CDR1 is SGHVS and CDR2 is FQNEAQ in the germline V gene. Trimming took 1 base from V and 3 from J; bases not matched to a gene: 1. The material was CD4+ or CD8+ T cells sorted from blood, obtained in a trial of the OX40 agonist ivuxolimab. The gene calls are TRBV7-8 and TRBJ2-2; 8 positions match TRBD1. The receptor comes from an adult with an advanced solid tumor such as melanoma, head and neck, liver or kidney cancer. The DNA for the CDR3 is TGTGCCAGCAGCTTAGGGACAGGGCACACCGGGGAGCTGTTTTTT. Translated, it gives CASSLGTGHTGELFF.